Following are 20 T cell receptor beta chains from one sample sequenced in a study of blood T cell repertoires in COVID-19. Data came from immunoSEQ multiplex PCR; TCRdb stores just in-frame clones and leaves some out. The profile shows fewer than 200,000 clones, 80% to 95% of them singletons. Material for sequencing was peripheral blood. The receptors were gathered from a woman aged 45-65 years with acute or convalescent COVID-19.

This chain joins TRBV28 and TRBJ1-2, with D possibly TRBD1 on 5 matching bases. Trimming left V 3 bases short and J 8 bases short, with 16 bases between. The CDR3 loop spans 14 amino acids. CDR1 is MDHEN, CDR2 SYDVKM, per germline. The CDR3: CASSFQRGGGGYTF. CDR3 nucleotides: TGTGCCAGCAGTTTCCAGAGGGGAGGTGGGGGCTACACCTTC.

This clone was seen only once. In DNA, the CDR3 is TGTGCCAGCAGTTCCAACAACCCCGGACAGGGGACATTCAATCAGCCCCAGCATTTT. It encodes CASSSNNPGQGTFNQPQHF. This chain joins TRBV27 and TRBJ1-5; 9 bases are shared with TRBD1. The CDR3 runs 19 residues. Losses at the gene ends were 4 bases for V and 3 bases for J; bases not matched to a gene: 16. CDR1 MNHEY and CDR2 SMNVEV come from the germline V gene (reference sequence).

This chain links TRBV10-1 with TRBJ1-1, with D possibly being TRBD1 (6 bases). The CDR3 length is 13 residues. The germline V gene encodes CDR1 WNHNN and CDR2 SYGVQD (reference sequence). Trimming stripped 2 bases from V and 8 bases from J, with 12 bases between. For the CDR3, the DNA is TGCGCCAGCAGTGAGCTGAGGACAGCCGAAGCTTTCTTT. The encoded protein is CASSELRTAEAFF.

This rearrangement joins TRBV5-1 to TRBJ2-2; tentative D call: TRBD1 (6 bases). This CDR3 is built from 14 residues. Trimming took off 5 bases at V and 1 base at J, with 9 bases between the two ends. From germline, CDR1 is SGHRS and CDR2 YFSETQ. In DNA, the CDR3 is TGCGCCAGCAGTAAGGGGGTGAACACCGGGGAGCTGTTTTTT. Translated, it gives CASSKGVNTGELFF.

The genes are TRBV28 and TRBJ1-3; TRBD1 aligns across 7 bases. Germline CDR1 is MDHEN and CDR2 is SYDVKM. The length of the CDR3 is 16 residues. With V trimmed by 4 bases and J by 5 bases, 11 bases remained unmatched. The CDR3, as DNA: TGTGCCAGCAGTTACGTGAGGGACAGTCTACGAAACACCATATATTTT. Translating gives CASSYVRDSLRNTIYF.

This chain uses TRBV2 with TRBJ1-4; D is undetermined. In germline, CDR1 is SNHLY, CDR2 FYNNEI. This CDR3 contains 15 residues. V shed 7 bases and J shed 7 bases, with 19 bases lying between them. As DNA, the CDR3 is TGTGCCAGCACCCAAGCCCCGGGAAGGGTTGAAAAACTGTTTTTT. It is translated as CASTQAPGRVEKLFF.

The V gene is TRBV30, the J gene TRBJ1-5, with 9 bases matching TRBD1. Germline V gene sequence: CDR1 GTSNPN, CDR2 SVGIG (reference sequence). V trimming: 2 bases; J trimming: 6 bases; junction bases outside the gene matches: 8. There are 15 residues in the CDR3. The CDR3: CAWSLRDRVGQPQHF. The DNA of the CDR3 is TGTGCCTGGAGTCTCCGGGACAGGGTCGGTCAGCCCCAGCATTTT.

V is TRBV19 and J is TRBJ1-6; 9 nucleotides align to TRBD1. The CDR3 consists of 15 residues. CDR1 and CDR2 (germline): LNHDA, SQIVND (reference sequence). J lost 9 bases, V lost 5 bases, and 8 bases had no gene match. CDR3 sequence (DNA): TGTGCCAGTAGTGCGGACAGGGGAATATTTTCACCCCTCCACTTT. It codes for CASSADRGIFSPLHF.

J is TRBJ1-2 and V is TRBV3-1 (or the pseudogene TRBV3-2); D might be TRBD1 (6 bases). The CDR3 length is 15 residues. CDR1 is LGHDT, CDR2 YNNKEL, per germline (reference sequence). Trimming took off 4 bases at V and 8 bases at J, with 20 bases between the two ends. The CDR3, as DNA: TGTGCCAGCAGCCTTCGACACTTTACAAGGGGGGGCTACACCTTC. Protein: CASSLRHFTRGGYTF.

Details on this clone: Other DNA sequences from this sample encode an identical CDR3 as well. This sequence joins TRBV6-2 or TRBV6-3 and TRBJ2-7; D is possibly TRBD1 (5 bases). This CDR3 is 13 amino acids long. Trimming shortened V by 0 bases and J by 4 bases, and 7 bases separated the two germline ends. CDR1 is MNHEY and CDR2 is SVGEGT in the germline V gene. In nucleotides, the CDR3 is TGTGCCAGCAGTTACTCAGGGGCTTACGAGCAGTACTTC. Translation: CASSYSGAYEQYF.

This chain's CDR3 is CASRPGRSYGYTF. CDR3 nucleotide sequence: TGTGCCAGCCGACCAGGGCGGAGCTATGGCTACACCTTC. The J gene is TRBJ1-2, the V gene TRBV6-5; tentatively, D is TRBD1 (5 bases). V gave up 8 bases and J gave up 4 bases, with 14 bases separating them. CDR3 length: 13 amino acids. Germline V CDR1 and CDR2: MNHEY, SVGAGI.

The V gene is TRBV21-1, the J gene TRBJ2-2; no DNA check was done on the table's D call, TRBD1. TRBV21-1 is recorded as a pseudogene. This CDR3 comprises 17 residues. Written as DNA, the CDR3 is TGTGCCAGCAGCTTTAACCAAGGGGGCGAGGACACCGGGGAGCTGTTTTTT. Residues: CASSFNQGGEDTGELFF.

J is TRBJ1-1 and V is TRBV11-3; D possibly corresponds to TRBD1 (6 bases). The CDR3 length is 14 residues. Trimming pared 4 bases from V and 1 base from J, leaving 10 bases between. Germline loops: CDR1 SGHNT, CDR2 YENEEA. CDR3 nucleotides: TGTGCCAGCAGCTCGGACAGAAAGAACACTGAAGCTTTCTTT. Amino acid sequence: CASSSDRKNTEAFF. The full variable domain, in which reference TRBV11-3 and TRBJ1-1 provide the parts outside the CDR3, is EAGVVQSPRYKIIEKKQPVAFWCNPISGHNTLYWYLQNLGQGPELLIRYENEEAVDDSQLPKDRFSAERLKGVDSTLKIQPAELGDSAVYLCASSSDRKNTEAFFGQGTRLTVV.

The chain recombines TRBV14 with TRBJ1-5; 11 bases map to TRBD1. This CDR3 spans 17 amino acids. Germline loops: CDR1 SGHDN, CDR2 FVKESK. The V and J ends lost 4 bases and 2 bases, in that order; junction bases with no gene match: 7. The CDR3 loop is CASSPGQGARGNQPQHF. The CDR3 DNA reads as TGTGCCAGCAGCCCCGGACAGGGGGCCAGGGGCAATCAGCCCCAGCATTTT.

The V gene is TRBV6-4, the J gene TRBJ1-3; the D is unclear. V was clipped by 4 bases and J by 4 bases, with 14 bases between them. Per germline, CDR1 MRHNA and CDR2 SNTAGT. There are 15 residues in the CDR3. The CDR3 sequence is CASSARLYLGNTIYF. In DNA, the CDR3 is TGTGCCAGCAGTGCCCGACTCTACCTGGGAAACACCATATATTTT.

The chain combines TRBV6-4 with TRBJ2-7, with 7 bases lining up with TRBD2. Looked up from germline, CDR1 is MRHNA and CDR2 is SNTAGT. The CDR3 totals 14 residues. CDR3 nucleotide sequence: TGTGGTTTGTGGATCGGCGGGAGTGACTACGAGCAGTACTTC. Protein sequence: CGLWIGGSDYEQYF.

In nucleotides, the CDR3 is TGTGCCAGCGTCGGGGGGCAGGGGGCCAACTATGGCTACACCTTC. It is translated as CASVGGQGANYGYTF. J is TRBJ1-2 and V is TRBV28; 8 bases line up with TRBD1. J was trimmed by 2 bases and V by 8 bases; bases with no gene match: 10. This CDR3 comprises 15 residues. Germline V CDR1 and CDR2: MDHEN, SYDVKM.

V usage is TRBV15 and J usage is TRBJ1-1, with 7 positions matching TRBD1. CDR3 length: 15 residues. The J segment lost 4 bases and the V segment lost 6 bases, leaving 11 bases of the junction unmatched. Germline lookup yields CDR1 LNHNV and CDR2 YYDKDF (reference sequence). CDR3: CATRRLGGAVTEAFF. CDR3 in DNA: TGTGCCACCAGACGACTAGGGGGCGCAGTCACTGAAGCTTTCTTT.

The chain has TRBV27 and TRBJ2-7; 10 positions agree with TRBD2. The ends lost 4 bases at V and 4 bases at J; junction bases unmatched: 7. The CDR3 sequence is 15 residues long. Germline CDR1 is MNHEY and CDR2 is SMNVEV (reference sequence). The CDR3 DNA reads as TGTGCCAGCAGTTCACCCGGGACTAGCGTTTACGAGCAGTACTTC. Translation gives CASSSPGTSVYEQYF.

This clone was seen only once. J is TRBJ2-6 and V is TRBV19; no reliable D call. The CDR3 length is 13 residues. Trimming took off 8 bases at V and 0 bases at J, with 5 bases between the two ends. Germline CDR1 is LNHDA and CDR2 is SQIVND (reference sequence). The CDR3 DNA reads as TGTGCCAGTTCAAACTCTGGGGCCAACGTCCTGACTTTC. Amino acids: CASSNSGANVLTF.